This T cell receptor beta chain came from a study of shared clonotypes between healthy human individuals. When samples were unsorted, some 90 million PBMCs were used for genomic DNA. The material for each subset, its genomic DNA, was split evenly across several immunoSEQ plates. Replicate PCRs run on unsorted PBMC used 300 to 350 ng DNA, which was approximately 30,000 T cell genomes. The data were produced by immunoSEQ multiplex PCR, yet TCRdb's version contains in-frame clones alone and is incomplete. The top ten clones hold about 12% of a sample with 490,000 or so clones, 70% to 80% of them seen once. Germline V CDR1 and CDR2: SEHNR, FQNEAQ (reference sequence). The J segment lost 2 bases and the V segment lost 5 bases, leaving 11 bases of the junction unmatched. The CDR3 consists of 17 residues.

Sequencing was done on a sample of PBMCs. The chain joins TRBV7-9 to TRBJ2-1; 8 nucleotides agree with TRBD2. The sequence came from a woman aged 40 to 50 in good health. Some clones in this sample may be carry-over from other donors' samples. The CDR3 DNA follows: TGTGCCAGCAGCCCACCGGCGGGGACTAGAACCTACAATGAGCAGTTCTTC. It translates to CASSPPAGTRTYNEQFF.